The clone carrying this T cell receptor beta chain showed up just a few times. Its target is not known. This sample was taken from a study of shared clonotypes between healthy human individuals. At the level of the study: The people who gave samples were two women and a few men aged 18 to 49.

Per the study methods: Filtering of immunoSEQ junctional sequences could not match full-length read filtering. The protocol was immunoSEQ multiplex PCR, while the TCRdb copy is restricted to in-frame clones and leaves out a portion. Clonal size and the V and J genes are those of that table, whereas D and trimming came from the DNA. The sample comprises about 2.2 million clones, 93% of which are singletons, and roughly 1.7% rests with the top ten. Germline loops: CDR1 MDHEN, CDR2 SYDVKM. Deletions cut 10 bases from V and 10 bases from J, with 19 bases between. The CDR3 has 12 residues. Notes on the study in general: Sequencing depth was predicted to influence how clonotypes are shared among donors.

Naive-designated CD8 cells lacked CD45RO, were positively enriched for CCR7, and omitted terminally differentiated effector memory CD45RA+ cells. Sequencing was performed on naive CD8+ T cells from PBMCs. V gene TRBV28 combines with J gene TRBJ1-1; D uncertain. The clonotype was recovered from a man aged 18 to 30 in good health. Some clones in this sample may be carry-over from other donors' samples. The CDR3 spells CATNGEGGGAFF. The CDR3 DNA sequence: TGTGCCACGAATGGGGAAGGTGGTGGAGCTTTCTTT.